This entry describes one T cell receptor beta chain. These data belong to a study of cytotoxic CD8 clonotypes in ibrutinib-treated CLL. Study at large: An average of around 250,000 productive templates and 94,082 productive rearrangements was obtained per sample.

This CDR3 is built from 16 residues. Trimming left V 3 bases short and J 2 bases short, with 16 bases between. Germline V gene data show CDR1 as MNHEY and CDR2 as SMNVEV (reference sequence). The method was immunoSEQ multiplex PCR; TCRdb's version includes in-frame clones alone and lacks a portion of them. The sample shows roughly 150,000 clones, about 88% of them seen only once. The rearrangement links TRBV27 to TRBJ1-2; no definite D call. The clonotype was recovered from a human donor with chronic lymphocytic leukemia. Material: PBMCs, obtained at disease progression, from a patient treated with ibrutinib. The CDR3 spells CASSFTSPAANYGYTF. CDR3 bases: TGTGCCAGCAGTTTTACCTCCCCGGCCGCAAACTATGGCTACACCTTC.